This TCR beta chain derives from a study of radiotherapy plus CTLA-4 blockade in lung cancer. Study background: Patients showed objective responses in roughly 19% of cases and disease control in around 30%.

Germline lookup yields CDR1 SGHDN and CDR2 FVKESK. The CDR3 contains 14 residues. V lost 6 bases and J lost 4, with 13 bases in between. Study observations and caveats: Peripheral blood showed expansion of tumor-derived TCR clones after radiotherapy and ipilimumab. The authors reported that early blood T cell clone dynamics, with interferon-beta, best predicted response.

On this clone itself: Its antigen is not identified.

Chemo-refractory metastatic non-small-cell lung cancer patients received focal radiation with ipilimumab CTLA-4 blockade. Some clones are missing from TCRdb's copy, which holds only in-frame ones; the method was immunoSEQ multiplex PCR. Among roughly 50,000 clones listed, about 88% were seen once. The source was peripheral blood, collected from a patient treated with radiotherapy plus ipilimumab. This clonotype was obtained from a human donor with non-small cell lung cancer whose response to radiotherapy plus ipilimumab could not be evaluated. V is TRBV14 and J is TRBJ2-1; D perhaps matches TRBD2 (6 bases). The CDR3 sequence: CASSNQRAYNEQFF. In nucleotides, the CDR3 is TGTGCCAGCAGTAACCAGCGGGCGTACAATGAGCAGTTCTTC.